Listed below are T cell receptor beta chains from one sample, sequenced in a study of T-cell reconstitution after alpha-beta-depleted transplantation in children. Via MiXCR, TCRdb re-called the PCR reads, giving one row per CDR3 protein. The data hold about a million distinct CDR3 sequences, with about 30% observed a single time. The sample was PBMCs, mostly from graft donor cells, taken 360 days after TCRalphabeta/CD19-depleted stem cell transplant. These receptors all stem from a boy younger than two who had a stem cell transplant for SCID, so the T cells may come from the graft donor. The CDR3 runs from the conserved cysteine through the conserved F or W. The order of the fields is D gene, J gene, CDR3 length, clone size, V gene, CDR3 DNA, CDR3 protein. D genes are given only for firm matches. The size of a clone is reported for some rows only, either as once, few or many, or as a class for expanded clones.

>.|TRBJ1-2|15|many|TRBV4-3
TGCGCCAGCAGCCAAGAGCGGGGAGCTAACTATGGCTACACCTTC
CASSQERGANYGYTF
>TRBD2|TRBJ2-1|17|few|TRBV6-5
TGTGCCAGCAGTTACTCCCGGCGGGGGGAAGGTTACAATGAGCAGTTCTTC
CASSYSRRGEGYNEQFF
>TRBD1|TRBJ2-1|15|few|TRBV4-2
TGTGCCAGCAGCCATACCGGGACAGGGGGCAATGAGCAGTTCTTC
CASSHTGTGGNEQFF
>.|TRBJ2-5|14|few|TRBV12-3/TRBV12-4
TGTGCCAGCAGTTTTTTCGGTCTCCAAGAGACCCAGTACTTC
CASSFFGLQETQYF
>.|TRBJ2-1|15|few|TRBV2
TGTGCCAGCGGGGCACAGGGAAGGGTAAACAATGAGCAGTTCTTC
CASGAQGRVNNEQFF
>.|TRBJ1-2|14|.|TRBV5-6
TGTGCCAGCAGCGCACCTTCGGCAGGGTATGGCTACACCTTC
CASSAPSAGYGYTF
>TRBD1|TRBJ2-7|16|many|TRBV5-1
TGCGCCAGCAGTTATACACCGGGACAGCGATCCTACGAGCAGTACTTC
CASSYTPGQRSYEQYF
>.|TRBJ1-2|13|few|TRBV12-3/TRBV12-4
TGTGCCAGCAGTTTAGGGCGTAAGGATGGCTACACCTTC
CASSLGRKDGYTF
>.|TRBJ1-2|15|few|TRBV9
TGTGCCAGCAGCGTAGCGCCAGACGCTAACTATGGCTACACCTTC
CASSVAPDANYGYTF
>TRBD2|TRBJ2-1|14|.|TRBV5-1
TGCGCCAGCAGCGAGCGGGGGGGCCTTAATGAGCAGTTCTTC
CASSERGGLNEQFF
>.|TRBJ1-1|14|.|TRBV7-9
TGTGCCAGCAGCTTAGTTGGTCGTCGCCTTGAAGCTTTCTTT
CASSLVGRRLEAFF
>TRBD1|TRBJ2-5|17|.|TRBV4-1
TGCGCCAGCAGCCTCAAAACCAGGGGGCTGTCGGAAGAGACCCAGTACTTC
CASSLKTRGLSEETQYF
>TRBD1|TRBJ1-5|14|.|TRBV5-1
TGCGCCAGAACCGGGACAGGTAACAATCAGCCCCAGCATTTT
CARTGTGNNQPQHF
>.|TRBJ1-1|14|.|TRBV29-1
TGCAGCGTTGAACCCGCGGGGGCGAACACTGAAGCTTTCTTT
CSVEPAGANTEAFF
>.|TRBJ2-1|15|.|TRBV28
TGTGCCAGCAGCCCGTCCCTCGGGGTATCCAATGAGCAGTTCTTC
CASSPSLGVSNEQFF
>.|TRBJ2-2|14|once|TRBV3-1
TGTGCCAGCAGCCAAGAGGGTACGCCAGAGAAGCTGTTTTTT
CASSQEGTPEKLFF
>.|TRBJ2-5|16|few|TRBV4-1
TGCGCCAGCAGCCGAAGAGGGGGGGGACACCAAGAGACCCAGTACTTC
CASSRRGGGHQETQYF
>.|TRBJ2-1|14|once|TRBV7-2
TGTGCCAGCACCCGGGGGCGCCGGGAAAATGAGCAGTTCTTC
CASTRGRRENEQFF
>TRBD2|TRBJ2-5|17|few|TRBV28
TGTGCCAGCAGCCCTCTGACGGGACTAGCGGACCCGGGGACCCAGTACTTC
CASSPLTGLADPGTQYF
>.|TRBJ1-1|15|.|TRBV5-6
TGTGCCAGCAGCTTGTTCGGAGGGGCATACACTGAAGCTTTCTTT
CASSLFGGAYTEAFF
>TRBD2|TRBJ2-7|15|.|TRBV20-1
TGCAGTGCTAGAGGTGGGCTAGCGGGGGGCTACGAGCAGTACTTC
CSARGGLAGGYEQYF
>TRBD2|TRBJ2-7|14|.|TRBV20-1
TGCAGTGCTACCCTAGCGGGGGCCGCGGGGGAGCAGTACTTC
CSATLAGAAGEQYF
>.|TRBJ2-1|16|.|TRBV7-6
TGTGCCAGCAGCTTATCGGGGTCAACCAGACAAAATGAGCAGTTCTTC
CASSLSGSTRQNEQFF
>.|TRBJ2-3|17|.|TRBV6-1
TGTGCCAGCAGTGAAGCGCGGGTAGGACGGCCGAAAGGTACGCAGTATTTT
CASSEARVGRPKGTQYF
>TRBD2|TRBJ2-3|17|.|TRBV4-1
TGCGCCAGCAGCCAAACCAAGACTAGCGGGTATACAGATACGCAGTATTTT
CASSQTKTSGYTDTQYF
>TRBD2|TRBJ2-7|14|.|TRBV7-2
TGTGCCAGCAGCTTAGGTCTAGCGGGAGTAGAGCAGTACTTC
CASSLGLAGVEQYF
>TRBD1|TRBJ2-2|14|.|TRBV9
TGTGCCAGTAAGGACAGGGACCACACCGGGGAGCTGTTTTTT
CASKDRDHTGELFF
>.|TRBJ2-1|13|.|TRBV29-1
TGCAGCGTTGTTCCGGGGTCCTACAATGAGCAGTTCTTC
CSVVPGSYNEQFF
>.|TRBJ1-4|14|.|TRBV4-2
TGTGCCAGCAGCCACGGCGAGGGAGGGGAAAAACTGTTTTTT
CASSHGEGGEKLFF
>.|TRBJ1-5|18|.|TRBV2
TGTGCCAGCAGTGGGATTGGGCCAATTAAAGGAGGCAATCAGCCCCAGCATTTT
CASSGIGPIKGGNQPQHF
>TRBD2|TRBJ2-3|18|.|TRBV12-3/TRBV12-4
TGTGCCAGCAGTTTACGCGGACTAGCCGTTCGTAGCACAGATACGCAGTATTTT
CASSLRGLAVRSTDTQYF
>.|TRBJ1-1|14|few|TRBV20-1
TGCAGTGCCACCCGTACAGACCCTTACACTGAAGCTTTCTTT
CSATRTDPYTEAFF
>.|TRBJ2-1|14|few|TRBV4-2
TGTGCCAGCAGCCAGGGGGACATCTACAATGAGCAGTTCTTC
CASSQGDIYNEQFF
>TRBD1|TRBJ2-1|15|few|TRBV6-2/TRBV6-3
TGTGCCAGCAGTTACCAGGGGACAGGGATCGATGAGCAGTTCTTC
CASSYQGTGIDEQFF
>.|TRBJ1-1|13|.|TRBV7-2
TGTGCCAGCAGCCCCCACCAACGAGGTGAAGCTTTCTTT
CASSPHQRGEAFF
>.|TRBJ2-5|11|.|TRBV12-3/TRBV12-4
TGTGCCAGCAGTTCAACTGGGACTTTACGTTTC
CASSSTGTLRF